The 23 T cell receptor beta chains reported below all come from one sample, sequenced in a study of blood T cell repertoires in COVID-19. Method: immunoSEQ multiplex PCR; TCRdb's copy keeps in-frame clones and lacks some. Here the sample spans about 260,000 clones, more than 75% being singletons. The material sequenced was peripheral blood. The receptors here all came from a woman in her fifties or sixties with acute or convalescent COVID-19.

This clone occurred once. The rearrangement joins TRBV9 to TRBJ2-6; 8 bases align to TRBD1. V lost 4 bases to trimming and J lost 0 bases; unmatched junction nucleotides: 6. CDR3 length equals 17 residues. CDR1 SGDLS and CDR2 YYNGEE come from the germline V gene. Here the CDR3 reads CASSPRTGLSGANVLTF. CDR3 coding DNA: TGTGCCAGCAGCCCCCGGACAGGGCTCTCTGGGGCCAACGTCCTGACTTTC.

As DNA, the CDR3 is TGTGCCAGCAGCGTAGGGGGTAGCGGGGTCTACGAGCAGTACTTC. It specifies CASSVGGSGVYEQYF. The J gene is TRBJ2-7, the V gene TRBV9, with 8 bases matching TRBD2. This CDR3 region has 15 residues. CDR1 SGDLS and CDR2 YYNGEE come from the germline V gene. V dropped 0 bases and J dropped 3; count of bases not matched to a gene: 5.

V and J are TRBV9 and TRBJ1-2; maybe TRBD1 (5 bases). Germline V gene sequence: CDR1 SGDLS, CDR2 YYNGEE. CDR3 length equals 14 residues. V dropped 3 bases and J dropped 8 bases, with 17 bases sitting between them. Here the CDR3 DNA reads TGTGCCAGCAGCGCGGCCCCGGGGGAAGGGGGCTACACCTTC. Translation gives CASSAAPGEGGYTF.

V usage is TRBV12-3 or TRBV12-4 and J usage is TRBJ1-2, with 7 bases fitting TRBD1. V was pared by 6 bases and J by 6 bases, with 7 bases of the junction left unmatched. The CDR3 sequence is 13 residues long. The CDR3 DNA is TGTGCCAGCAGCCCGGACAGGATTAATGGCTACACCTTC. Amino acids: CASSPDRINGYTF.

This chain links TRBV19 with TRBJ2-2; D is perhaps TRBD1 (6 bases). V lost 4 bases and J lost 7, with 16 bases in between. The germline V gene encodes CDR1 LNHDA and CDR2 SQIVND (reference sequence). This CDR3 has 15 amino acids. In DNA form, the CDR3 reads TGTGCCAGTAGTAAGGGGGACGGAGGTATCGGGGAGCTGTTTTTT. This encodes CASSKGDGGIGELFF.

This sequence joins TRBV6-4 and TRBJ2-1; 10 bases agree with TRBD2. The CDR3 has 15 amino acids. J gave up 7 bases and V 6 bases, and 9 bases lay outside the gene matches. Germline CDR1 and CDR2: MRHNA and SNTAGT. CDR3: CASSQSSGRVNEQFF. CDR3 DNA: TGTGCCAGCAGCCAGTCTAGCGGGAGAGTAAATGAGCAGTTCTTC.

The V and J genes are TRBV28 and TRBJ2-1; 12 positions agree with TRBD2. Germline V gene sequence: CDR1 MDHEN, CDR2 SYDVKM. V gave up 5 bases and J gave up 7 bases; unmatched junction bases: 6. This CDR3 spans 15 amino acids. As DNA, the CDR3 is TGTGCCAGCAGTGTGACTAGCGGGAGACTAAATGAGCAGTTCTTC. As protein: CASSVTSGRLNEQFF.

This chain connects TRBV15 to TRBJ2-3, with TRBD1 as a possible D gene (6 bases). The CDR3 is 14 amino acids. Germline loops: CDR1 LNHNV, CDR2 YYDKDF (reference sequence). V shed 5 bases and J shed 5 bases, with 14 bases lying between them. The CDR3 sequence is CATSVPGVIDTQYF. In DNA form, the CDR3 reads TGTGCCACCAGCGTCCCAGGGGTCATAGATACGCAGTATTTT.

In DNA form, the CDR3 reads TGTGCCTGGAGCCAACTAGGCACAGATACGCAGTATTTT. Its protein product is CAWSQLGTDTQYF. The chain combines TRBV30 with TRBJ2-3, with D perhaps matching TRBD2 (5 bases). Germline assignment: CDR1 GTSNPN and CDR2 SVGIG (reference sequence). The CDR3 length is 13 residues. The V and J ends lost 3 bases and 1 base respectively, with 8 bases between them.

This chain links TRBV7-2 with TRBJ2-5; TRBD1 is a possible D gene (6 bases). This CDR3 contains 13 residues. CDR1 is SGHTA, CDR2 FQGNSA, per germline. The germline V and J ends were trimmed by 2 bases and 9 bases, with 13 bases remaining between them. CDR3 residues: CASSLNPEGAQYF. CDR3 DNA: TGTGCCAGCAGCTTAAATCCCGAGGGGGCCCAGTACTTC.

The V call is TRBV6-1, the J call TRBJ2-7; a possible D gene is TRBD1 (6 bases). Looked up from germline, CDR1 is MNHNS and CDR2 is SASEGT. This CDR3 comprises 14 residues. V dropped 6 bases and J dropped 0 bases, with 12 bases sitting between them. The DNA for the CDR3 is TGTGCCAGCAGCCGAGACAGGTCCTCCTACGAGCAGTACTTC. Its protein product is CASSRDRSSYEQYF.

The chain recombines TRBV4-3 with TRBJ1-5, with D perhaps matching TRBD1 (5 bases). This CDR3 is built from 14 residues. Deletions cut 2 bases from V and 7 bases from J, with 12 bases between. Germline loops: CDR1 LGHNA, CDR2 YSLEER. The CDR3 is CASSQQGFGQPQHF. The CDR3 nucleotides read TGCGCCAGCAGCCAACAGGGCTTTGGGCAGCCCCAGCATTTT.

The V and J genes are TRBV19 and TRBJ1-1; D is ambiguous. In germline, CDR1 is LNHDA, CDR2 SQIVND (reference sequence). V lost 3 bases and J 4 bases, leaving 9 bases between the germline ends. This CDR3 region has 13 residues. Written as DNA, the CDR3 is TGTGCCAGTAGTATCGGGTCTTTCACTGAAGCTTTCTTT. Amino acid sequence: CASSIGSFTEAFF.

The sample holds a few counts of this clone. The V call is TRBV4-1, the J call TRBJ2-4; weak D call: TRBD2 (7 bases). V was cut by 0 bases and J by 0 bases, with 24 bases left in between. The CDR3 is 21 amino acids. Per germline, CDR1 MGHRA and CDR2 YSYEKL. This CDR3 reads CASSQESPGAGEGLAKNIQYF. CDR3 nucleotides: TGCGCCAGCAGCCAAGAAAGCCCAGGGGCGGGAGAAGGGCTAGCCAAAAACATTCAGTACTTC.

The chain employs TRBV24-1 and TRBJ1-1; D may be TRBD1 (5 bases). The CDR3 is 11 amino acids. Deletions cut 9 bases from V and 6 bases from J, with 10 bases between. Germline lookup yields CDR1 KGHDR and CDR2 SFDVKD. CDR3 protein: CATASGAEAFF. In DNA, the CDR3 is TGTGCCACCGCGTCGGGGGCTGAAGCTTTCTTT.

This clone was picked up one time. The V and J genes are TRBV24-1 and TRBJ1-1; D remains ambiguous. Trimming took off 4 bases at V and 11 bases at J, with 13 bases between the two ends. CDR3 length: 12 residues. CDR1 and CDR2 from the germline V gene are KGHDR and SFDVKD. The CDR3 DNA reads TGTGCCACCAGTGAATCAACGGGAGACGCTTTCTTT. Its translation: CATSESTGDAFF.

The V call is TRBV6-5, the J call TRBJ2-7; 7 bases are a match to TRBD1. V shed 6 bases and J 3 bases; nucleotides not matched to a gene: 11. Germline loops: CDR1 MNHEY, CDR2 SVGAGI. This CDR3 has 15 amino acids. CDR3 nucleotides: TGTGCCAGCAGGTCCCGACAGGGCTCTTACTACGAGCAGTACTTC. Protein product: CASRSRQGSYYEQYF.

V usage is TRBV6-5 and J usage is TRBJ2-7; possible D gene TRBD1, 6 bases. Trimming removed 2 bases from V and 0 bases from J, with 11 bases in between. There are 15 residues in the CDR3. Germline V gene sequence: CDR1 MNHEY, CDR2 SVGAGI. The CDR3 DNA is TGTGCCAGCAGTTACCAATACAGGGTCTCCTACGAGCAGTACTTC. Translating it yields CASSYQYRVSYEQYF.

The chain combines TRBV27 with TRBJ2-5; the D gene is possibly TRBD2 (5 bases). This CDR3 region has 13 residues. V lost 4 bases and J 1 base, leaving 7 bases between the germline ends. Looked up from germline, CDR1 is MNHEY and CDR2 is SMNVEV (reference sequence). The CDR3 region is CASSSRGQETQYF. The CDR3 nucleotides are TGTGCCAGCAGTTCCCGGGGCCAAGAGACCCAGTACTTC.

V gene TRBV7-9 combines with J gene TRBJ1-1; no reliable D call. V lost 3 bases and J lost 1, with 9 bases in between. Germline V lookup: CDR1 SEHNR, CDR2 FQNEAQ (reference sequence). The CDR3 covers 14 residues. CDR3 in amino acids: CASSFDDWNTEAFF. In nucleotides, the CDR3 is TGTGCCAGCAGCTTCGACGACTGGAACACTGAAGCTTTCTTT.

The chain employs TRBV27 and TRBJ2-6; 7 bases agree with TRBD2. Germline V CDR1 and CDR2: MNHEY, SMNVEV (reference sequence). The V gene end was trimmed by 3 bases and the J gene end by 0 bases; junction bases not matched to a gene: 8. CDR3 size: 18 residues. The CDR3 loop reads CASSFLQRGYSGANVLTF. In DNA form, the CDR3 reads TGTGCCAGCAGTTTCTTGCAGCGGGGATACTCTGGGGCCAACGTCCTGACTTTC. Full variable domain (outside the CDR3, taken from reference TRBV27 and TRBJ2-6): EAQVTQNPRYLITVTGKKLTVTCSQNMNHEYMSWYRQDPGLGLRQIYYSMNVEVTDKGDVPEGYKVSRKEKRNFPLILESPSPNQTSLYFCASSFLQRGYSGANVLTFGAGSRLTVL.

This clone was recorded at least ten times. The rearrangement links TRBV5-5 to TRBJ2-7, with 8 bases that match TRBD2. The germline CDR1 and CDR2 sequences are SGHKS and YYEKEE (reference sequence). V shed 0 bases and J 5 bases; nucleotides not matched to a gene: 10. The CDR3 extends over 16 amino acids. The CDR3 DNA is TGTGCCAGCAGCTTGGTGTTTCCAGCGGGAGAAGACGAGCAGTACTTC. Its protein product is CASSLVFPAGEDEQYF.

CDR3 nucleotide sequence: TGTGCCAGCAGTTCCTTCACAGATACGCAGTATTTT. Translated: CASSSFTDTQYF. This chain links TRBV27 with TRBJ2-3; D gene unclear. V shed 4 bases and J shed 2 bases, with 4 bases lying between them. The germline V gene has CDR1 MNHEY and CDR2 SMNVEV (reference sequence). The CDR3 is 12 amino acids.